This T cell receptor beta chain was identified during a study of T cell changes during pregnancy in multiple sclerosis. Some clones are missing from TCRdb's copy, which holds only in-frame ones; the method was immunoSEQ multiplex PCR. The repertoire has 35,000 to 40,000 clones, roughly 91% of them found once; the top ten carry 5% to 6.5%. This CDR3 is 16 amino acids long. CDR1 is MRHNA, CDR2 SNTAGT, per germline. Trimming took 2 bases from V and 4 from J; bases not matched to a gene: 7. This receptor was identified in a female donor with multiple sclerosis, enrolled in a pregnancy study. Sequencing was performed on CD8+ T cells from peripheral blood mononuclear cells, taken in the second trimester of pregnancy. The chain couples TRBV6-4 to TRBJ2-1; 8 bases agree with TRBD2. DNA for the CDR3: TGTGCCAGCAGTGACAAGCGGGAGTCGATTTACAATGAGCAGTTCTTC. Translation gives CASSDKRESIYNEQFF.